This TCR beta chain was profiled in a study of immune evolution from preneoplasia to lung adenocarcinoma. Measured with immunoSEQ multiplex PCR; TCRdb has only the in-frame clones, and not every one. The repertoire holds around 1,200 clones, with about 87% as singletons. Of note for this clone: At one end, the junction sequence differs from germline, possibly due to a read error.

This TCR was recovered from a person between 60 and 69 years old with lung adenocarcinoma. Sequenced material: FFPE adjacent normal lung tissue.

The CDR3: CASSLWAGGNSGYTF. The CDR3 DNA is TGTGCCAGCAGTTTATGGGCAGGGGGGAACTCTGGCTACACCTTC. This rearrangement joins TRBV27 to TRBJ1-2; 7 bases map to TRBD1. Germline CDR1 and CDR2: MNHEY and SMNVEV (reference sequence). The CDR3 is 15 residues long.